This TCR beta chain appears in the sequencing data of a study of CD8 T cells in ankylosing spondylitis. Overall study results and limits: What appeared characteristic of ankylosing spondylitis blood was a TCR beta motif of several highly homologous variants.

TCRdb re-analysed the 5' RACE reads in MiXCR, keeping a single row per CDR3 protein. The table lists 650,000 to 800,000 distinct CDR3 sequences, roughly 20% of them singletons. Turning to this clonotype: Its antigen is unknown.

The V gene's germline CDR1 is DFQATT and CDR2 SNEGSKA (reference sequence). The junction had 3 bases not matched to a gene; V was cut back by 3 bases and J by 2 bases. The CDR3 is 13 residues long. The V and J genes are TRBV20-1 and TRBJ2-5, with TRBD1 identical over 7 bases. Sequenced: blood, either unsorted or a sorted T cell fraction (not recorded which). This TCR came from a male donor with ankylosing spondylitis. The CDR3 here is CSASQTGQETQYF. The CDR3 bases are TGCAGTGCTAGCCAGACAGGGCAAGAGACCCAGTACTTC.